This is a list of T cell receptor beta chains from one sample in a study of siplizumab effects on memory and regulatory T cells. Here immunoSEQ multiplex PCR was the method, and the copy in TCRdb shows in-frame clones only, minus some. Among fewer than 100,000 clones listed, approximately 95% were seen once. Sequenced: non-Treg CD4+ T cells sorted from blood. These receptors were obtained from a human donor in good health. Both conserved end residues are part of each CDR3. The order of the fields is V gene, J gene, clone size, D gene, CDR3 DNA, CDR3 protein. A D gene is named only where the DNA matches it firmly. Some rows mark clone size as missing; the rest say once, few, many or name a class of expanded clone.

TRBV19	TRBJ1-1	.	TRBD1	TGTGCCAGTATGGGACCCAACAGGGACAGGAACACTGAAGCTTTCTTT	CASMGPNRDRNTEAFF
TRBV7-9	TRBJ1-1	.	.	TGTGCCAGCAGCTTACTCCCTGAAGCTTTCTTT	CASSLLPEAFF
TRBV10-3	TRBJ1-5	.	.	TGTGCCATCAGTGAGTCGCAGGGTCAGCCCCAGCATTTT	CAISESQGQPQHF
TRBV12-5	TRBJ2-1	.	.	TGTGCTAGTGGTACAGGACTGGGTGGCAATGAGCAGTTCTTC	CASGTGLGGNEQFF
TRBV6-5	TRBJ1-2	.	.	TGTGCCAGCAGTTACGACAGATCAAACTATGGCTACACCTTC	CASSYDRSNYGYTF
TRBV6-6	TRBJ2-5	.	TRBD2	TGTGCCAGCAACCTTTTAGCGGGTGGCCAAGAGACCCAGTACTTC	CASNLLAGGQETQYF
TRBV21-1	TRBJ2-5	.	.	TGTGCCAGCAGCAAATCCACTAGCGGGGGGTCCCAAGAGACCCAGTACTTC	CASSKSTSGGSQETQYF
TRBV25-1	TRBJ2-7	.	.	TGTGCCAGCAGTGAAGTGGGCAGGGGAACCTACGAGCAGTACTTC	CASSEVGRGTYEQYF
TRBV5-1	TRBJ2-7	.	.	TGCGCCAGCAGCTCCGGGTCCTACGAGCAGTACTTC	CASSSGSYEQYF
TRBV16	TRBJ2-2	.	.	TGTGCCAGCAGCCAATCGGTCGGGGAGCTGTTTTTT	CASSQSVGELFF
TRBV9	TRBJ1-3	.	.	TGTGCCAGCAGCGCCGGACAGTCCGGAAACACCATATATTTT	CASSAGQSGNTIYF
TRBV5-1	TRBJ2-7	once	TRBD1	TGCGCCAGCAGCTTCACGGGACAGGGCTACGAGCAGTACTTC	CASSFTGQGYEQYF
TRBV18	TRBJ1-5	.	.	TGTGCCAGCTCACCAGGGGGCTCTCAGCCCCAGCATTTT	CASSPGGSQPQHF
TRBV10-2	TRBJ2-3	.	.	TGCGCCAGCAGTGAGTCAGATACGCAGTATTTT	CASSESDTQYF
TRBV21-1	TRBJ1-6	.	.	TGTGCCAGCAGCAAAGCGACGAGGAAGCAGGGCTGCTCCTATAATTCACCCCTCCACTTT	CASSKATRKQGCSYNSPLHF
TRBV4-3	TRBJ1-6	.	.	TGCGCCAGCAGCACCCAGAGACAGACGCCCCTCCACTTT	CASSTQRQTPLHF
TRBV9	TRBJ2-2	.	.	TGTGCCAGCAGCGATGCTAGTTTCTACACCGGGGAGCTGTTTTTT	CASSDASFYTGELFF
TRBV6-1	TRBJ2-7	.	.	TGTGCCAGCAGTGAGCAGTACTTC	CASSEQYF
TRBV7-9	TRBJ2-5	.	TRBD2	TGTGCCAGCAGCTTATCCTTGGGGACTAGCAGGGAGACCCAGTACTTC	CASSLSLGTSRETQYF
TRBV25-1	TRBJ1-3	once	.	TGTGCCAGCAGTGAGGAGGGCGTCTCTGGAAACACCATATATTTT	CASSEEGVSGNTIYF
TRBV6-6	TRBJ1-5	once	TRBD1	TGTGCCAGCAGTTCCAACAGGGGATTTCAGCCCCAGCATTTT	CASSSNRGFQPQHF
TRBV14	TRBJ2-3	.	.	TGTGCCAGCAGCCAAGTCGGCTTCCGGGGAGATACGCAGTATTTT	CASSQVGFRGDTQYF
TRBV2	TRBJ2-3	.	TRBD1	TGTGCCAGCAGTGCGACGGGACAGGGGATCGCAGATACGCAGTATTTT	CASSATGQGIADTQYF
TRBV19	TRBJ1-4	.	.	TGTGCCAGTAGTGTCGGGTTAAAGGAAAAACTGTTTTTT	CASSVGLKEKLFF
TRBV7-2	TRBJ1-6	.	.	TGTGCCAGCAGCTTAGTCGGGACGGGGGGTAATAATTCACCCCTCCACTTT	CASSLVGTGGNNSPLHF
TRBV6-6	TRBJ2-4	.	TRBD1	TGTGCCAGCACCTGGACAGGGGGCAGAACCAAAAACATTCAGTACTTC	CASTWTGGRTKNIQYF
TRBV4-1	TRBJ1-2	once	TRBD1	TGCGCCAGCAGCCAAGGGGGGACAGGGGGCTACTATGGCTACACCTTC	CASSQGGTGGYYGYTF
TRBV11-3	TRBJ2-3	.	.	TGTGCCAGCAGCTTAGATCATGGCGGGGCCCGGACAGATACGCAGTATTTT	CASSLDHGGARTDTQYF
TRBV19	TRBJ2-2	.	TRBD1	TGTGCCAGTAGTATGAAGGGGGCGGTTACCGGGGAGCTGTTTTTT	CASSMKGAVTGELFF
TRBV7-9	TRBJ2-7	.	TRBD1	TGTGCCAGCAGCTTCCCAGGGGGAGACGAGCAGTACTTC	CASSFPGGDEQYF
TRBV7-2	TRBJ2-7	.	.	TGTGCCAGCAGCTTAGAGTGGGGCTCCTACGAGCAGTACTTC	CASSLEWGSYEQYF
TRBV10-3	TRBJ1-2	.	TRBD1	TGTGCCATCAGTGACCTTTTGGTGTCTGACAGGGCGAATTCTAACTATGGCTACACCTTC	CAISDLLVSDRANSNYGYTF
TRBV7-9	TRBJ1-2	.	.	TGTGCCAGCAGCTTAGCCTCCGCGTATGGCTACACCTTC	CASSLASAYGYTF
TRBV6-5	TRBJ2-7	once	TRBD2	TGTGCCAGCACCATCCGACTAGCGGGAGGGCACGAGCAGTACTTC	CASTIRLAGGHEQYF
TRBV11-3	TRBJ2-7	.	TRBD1	TGTGCCAGCACCATTGTGGGGACAGTCTACGAGCAGTACTTC	CASTIVGTVYEQYF
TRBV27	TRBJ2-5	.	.	TGTGCCAGCACAAAGACGGCAGGGTTTGAGACCCAGTACTTC	CASTKTAGFETQYF
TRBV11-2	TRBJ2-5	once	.	TGTGCCAGCAGCTTAGGGGTGGGGGAGACCCAGTACTTC	CASSLGVGETQYF
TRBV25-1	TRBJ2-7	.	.	TGTGCCAGCAGTGAAGGTCAGGGGTTCGAGCAGTACTTC	CASSEGQGFEQYF
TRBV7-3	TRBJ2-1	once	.	TGTGCCAGCGCGCCCCGTAACGACTACTACAATGAGCAGTTCTTC	CASAPRNDYYNEQFF
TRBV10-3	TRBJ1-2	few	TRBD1	TGTGCCATCAGTGATCCCGTGACAGGGTATGGCTACACCTTC	CAISDPVTGYGYTF
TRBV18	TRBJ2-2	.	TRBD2	TGTGCCAGCTCACCGGTTAGCGGGGGCTCCACCGGGGAGCTGTTTTTT	CASSPVSGGSTGELFF
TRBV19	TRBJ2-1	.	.	TGTGCCAGTAGTATAGGCAGTAACAATGAGCAGTTCTTC	CASSIGSNNEQFF
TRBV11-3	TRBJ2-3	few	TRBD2	TGTGCCAGCAGCTCCCAGTTAGCGGGCCCAAGCACAGATACGCAGTATTTT	CASSSQLAGPSTDTQYF
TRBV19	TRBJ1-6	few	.	TGTGCCAGTAGTATAGCCGGGAGGGACTCACCCCTCCACTTT	CASSIAGRDSPLHF
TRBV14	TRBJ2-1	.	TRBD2	TGTGCCAGCAGCCAAGGGCGACTAGCGGAATACAATGAGCAGTTCTTC	CASSQGRLAEYNEQFF
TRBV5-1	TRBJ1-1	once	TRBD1	TGCGCCAGCAGCCGGGACAGTCCCGTGTCGAACACTGAAGCTTTCTTT	CASSRDSPVSNTEAFF
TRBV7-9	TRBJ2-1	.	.	TGTGCCAGCAGCTTATTCGGAGGGGGCCACAATGAGCAGTTCTTC	CASSLFGGGHNEQFF
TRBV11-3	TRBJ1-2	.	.	TGTGCCAGCAGCTTTCCATTGACCGGGACCTTCCATGGCTACACCTTC	CASSFPLTGTFHGYTF
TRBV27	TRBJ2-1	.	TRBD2	TGTGCCAGCAGTTTCTCTCCTAGCGGGAGTTTCAATGAGCAGTTCTTC	CASSFSPSGSFNEQFF
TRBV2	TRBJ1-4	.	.	TGTGCCAGCAATTCACGGCTTAATGAAAAACTGTTTTTT	CASNSRLNEKLFF
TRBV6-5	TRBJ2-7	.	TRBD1	TGTGCCAGCAGACGCGACAGGGGTAAAGCCGAGCAGTACTTC	CASRRDRGKAEQYF
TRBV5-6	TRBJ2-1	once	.	TGTGCCAGCAGCTTGGATAACAACGGGCAGTTCTTC	CASSLDNNGQFF